The T cell receptor (beta chain) described here comes from a study of blood T cell repertoires in COVID-19. Study in general: Acute and convalescent COVID-19 samples came from the United States, Italy and Spain. T cells, B-cell-depleted T cells, or PBMCs provided the cDNA or gDNA that served as material.

In the original processing: Researchers report that nucleated cell counts were estimated from reference gene primer amplification. The data were produced by immunoSEQ multiplex PCR, yet TCRdb's version contains in-frame clones alone and is incomplete. From that table come the V and J calls and clone size; the DNA was used to work out D and trimming. The profile shows some 96,000 clones, around four fifths of them singletons. The CDR3 runs 17 residues. Germline V gene data show CDR1 as MDHEN and CDR2 as SYDVKM. The trim removed 7 bases at V and 2 bases at J, leaving 10 bases unmatched. The sequencing sample was made of peripheral blood. This TCR came from a woman in her 70s with acute or convalescent COVID-19. V usage is TRBV28 and J usage is TRBJ1-5, with 11 bases that match TRBD1. The CDR3 loop is CASKMDRGRRGNQPQHF. The CDR3 DNA is TGTGCCAGCAAGATGGACAGGGGGCGAAGGGGCAATCAGCCCCAGCATTTT.